This T cell receptor (beta chain) is drawn from a study of T cell changes during pregnancy in multiple sclerosis. The CDR3 runs 14 residues. V was pared by 0 bases and J by 9 bases, with 12 bases between. Per the germline V gene, CDR1 is SGHDT and CDR2 is YYEEEE. TCRdb's table, derived via immunoSEQ multiplex PCR, lists solely in-frame clones and lacks some. Of 65,000 to 90,000 clones in the sample, 85% to 95% were seen once. The chain links TRBV5-6 to TRBJ2-2; D possibly corresponds to TRBD2 (5 bases). The sequences come from peripheral blood, collected in the third trimester of pregnancy. The receptor was isolated from a female donor in good health, enrolled as a control in a pregnancy study. The CDR3 DNA reads TGTGCCAGCAGCTTGGGGATGGCGGGTCGGGAGCTGTTTTTT. It is translated as CASSLGMAGRELFF.